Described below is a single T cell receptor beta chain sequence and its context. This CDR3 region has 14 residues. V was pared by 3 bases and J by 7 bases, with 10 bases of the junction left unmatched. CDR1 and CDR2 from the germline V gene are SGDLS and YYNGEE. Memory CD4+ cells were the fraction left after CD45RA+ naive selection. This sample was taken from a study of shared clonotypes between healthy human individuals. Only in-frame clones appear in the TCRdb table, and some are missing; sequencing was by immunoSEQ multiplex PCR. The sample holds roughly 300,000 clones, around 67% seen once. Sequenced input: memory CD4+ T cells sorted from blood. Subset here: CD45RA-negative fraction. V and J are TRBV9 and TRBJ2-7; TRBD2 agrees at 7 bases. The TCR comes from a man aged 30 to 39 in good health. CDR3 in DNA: TGTGCCAGCAGCGGACGGACTAGTGGTGGGGAGCAGTACTTC. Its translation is CASSGRTSGGEQYF.